This T cell receptor (beta chain) was sequenced in a study of response to subunit inactivated influenza vaccine. Whole-study results and caveats: The authors suggested that every seasonal influenza vaccination recruits few new T cells.

This clonotype was detected a few times. Its antigen is unidentified. TCRdb called the RT-PCR reads again in MiXCR, with one record for every CDR3 protein. The sample has about 300,000 distinct CDR3 sequences; 21% are singletons. V lost 0 bases, J lost 6 bases, and 11 bases lay in between. CDR1 and CDR2 from the germline V gene are LGHNA and YSLEER. The CDR3 consists of 14 residues. The sequencing used PBMCs from blood, collected about 20 months after vaccination. The chain uses TRBV4-3 and TRBJ2-5; D possibly corresponds to TRBD1 (6 bases). This TCR was sampled from a man between 50 and 75 years old who received an inactivated influenza vaccine. CDR3 amino acids: CASSQDSQGKTQYF. CDR3 sequence (DNA): TGCGCCAGCAGCCAAGATTCCCAGGGGAAGACCCAGTACTTC.